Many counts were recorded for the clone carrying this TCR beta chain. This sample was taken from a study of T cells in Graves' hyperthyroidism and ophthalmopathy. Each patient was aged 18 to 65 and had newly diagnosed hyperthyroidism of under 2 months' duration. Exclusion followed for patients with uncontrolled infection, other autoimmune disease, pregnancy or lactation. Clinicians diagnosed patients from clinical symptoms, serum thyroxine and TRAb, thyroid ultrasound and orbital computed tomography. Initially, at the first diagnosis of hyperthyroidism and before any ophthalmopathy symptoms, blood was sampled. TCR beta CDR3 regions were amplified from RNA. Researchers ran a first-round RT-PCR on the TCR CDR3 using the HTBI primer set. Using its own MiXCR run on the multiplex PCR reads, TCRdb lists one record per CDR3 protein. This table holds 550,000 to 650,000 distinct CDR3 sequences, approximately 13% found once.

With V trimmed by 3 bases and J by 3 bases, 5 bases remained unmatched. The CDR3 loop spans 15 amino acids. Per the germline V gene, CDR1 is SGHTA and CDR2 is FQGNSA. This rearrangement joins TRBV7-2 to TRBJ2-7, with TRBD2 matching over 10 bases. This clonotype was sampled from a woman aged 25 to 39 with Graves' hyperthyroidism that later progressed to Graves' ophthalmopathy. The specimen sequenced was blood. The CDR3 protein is CASSFPAGGRYEQYF. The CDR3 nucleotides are TGTGCCAGCAGCTTTCCAGCGGGAGGGCGCTACGAGCAGTACTTC. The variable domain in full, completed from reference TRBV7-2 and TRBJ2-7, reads GAGVSQSPSNKVTEKGKDVELRCDPISGHTALYWYRQSLGQGLEFLIYFQGNSAPDKSGLPSDRFSAERTGGSVSTLTIQRTQQEDSAVYLCASSFPAGGRYEQYFGPGTRLTVT.